The source of this TCR beta chain is a study of identical twins. TCRdb itself ran the 5' RACE reads through MiXCR, one entry per CDR3 protein. The repertoire includes 500,000 to 700,000 distinct CDR3 sequences, just over 7% of them detected once, and 1.5% to 2% sits in the top ten. This CDR3 contains 15 residues. CDR1 is SGHDT, CDR2 YYEEEE, per germline. Between the trimmed V and J ends, which lost 6 bases and 5 bases, there was a span of 19 bases. This clonotype was seen many times. Its antigen is unknown. Findings and caveats of the study: Out-of-frame alpha sequences shared by twins showed excess low generation probability. Models predicted too little out-of-frame TCR alpha sharing in monozygotic twins.

These records were also assigned to another study, of yellow fever vaccine responses in identical twins. According to that study: After vaccination, twins' T cell response reportedly seemed partly convergent, partly personalized.

The material sequenced was PBMCs. The receptor's source is a young woman in good health. This rearrangement joins TRBV5-6 to TRBJ2-3; D gene ambiguous. This CDR3 reads CASTPSPFGIDTQYF. The CDR3 DNA is TGTGCCAGCACACCTTCTCCCTTTGGGATAGATACGCAGTATTTT.